This is a list of T cell receptor beta chains from one sample in a study of OX40 agonist ivuxolimab in advanced cancers. TCRdb keeps only in-frame clones here, not all; method: immunoSEQ multiplex PCR. The table has around 35,000 clones, more than 85% seen once; the top ten hold around 17%. This specimen consisted of CD4+ or CD8+ T cells sorted from blood, obtained in a trial of the OX40 agonist ivuxolimab. These receptors all come from an adult with an advanced solid tumor such as melanoma, head and neck, liver or kidney cancer. Each CDR3 is given with its conserved first and last residue. D genes are given only for firm matches. Where a row states a size, it is once, few, many or the class of an expanded clone; other rows omit it.

cdr3_length	clone_size	v_call	d_call	j_call	cdr3_nt	cdr3_aa
13	.	TRBV7-9	.	TRBJ1-1	TGTGCCAGCAGCCCCCCACAGGGCACTGAAGCTTTCTTT	CASSPPQGTEAFF
11	once	TRBV21-1	.	TRBJ2-4	TGTGCCAGCAGCAGTACAAACATTCAGTACTTC	CASSSTNIQYF
12	.	TRBV7-9	TRBD1	TRBJ2-7	TGTGCCAGCAGCCGGACAGGGGAAGAGCAGTACTTC	CASSRTGEEQYF
17	.	TRBV7-9	TRBD2	TRBJ2-5	TGTGCCAGCAGCAGGACTAGCGGGGGCTCGGGAGGTGAGACCCAGTACTTC	CASSRTSGGSGGETQYF
12	few	TRBV6-5	.	TRBJ1-1	TGTGCCAGCACAGGGTACGACACTGAAGCTTTCTTT	CASTGYDTEAFF
14	.	TRBV10-3	TRBD1	TRBJ1-4	TGTGCCATCAGTCCCGACAGGGGCAATGAAAAACTGTTTTTT	CAISPDRGNEKLFF
16	.	TRBV5-4	.	TRBJ1-4	TGTGCCAGCAGCGCCGGGACACTTGCAACTAATGAAAAACTGTTTTTT	CASSAGTLATNEKLFF
14	.	TRBV4-3	TRBD1	TRBJ1-1	TGCGCCAGCAGCCCAGACAGGGGGCCCTCCGGAGCTTTCTTT	CASSPDRGPSGAFF
13	.	TRBV9	.	TRBJ1-2	TGTGCCAGCAGCGTAGTTGATCTGGAGGGCTACACCTTC	CASSVVDLEGYTF
15	.	TRBV19	TRBD2	TRBJ2-7	TGTGCCAGTAGCTATAGCGGGGGGGCCTCCTACGAGCAGTACTTC	CASSYSGGASYEQYF
17	.	TRBV13	TRBD2	TRBJ2-2	TGTGCCAGCAGCTTAGAAGCGGGGGCCCCTAACACCGGGGAGCTGTTTTTT	CASSLEAGAPNTGELFF
14	.	TRBV13	.	TRBJ1-5	TGTGCCAGCAGCTTAAGATTGGGCAATCAGCCCCAGCATTTT	CASSLRLGNQPQHF
15	once	TRBV27	TRBD1	TRBJ1-4	TGTGCCAGCAAAATTACAGGGGCCCCTAATGAAAAACTGTTTTTT	CASKITGAPNEKLFF
14	.	TRBV9	.	TRBJ2-7	TGTGCCAGCAGCGTAGCGGGGGCCTCCTACGAGCAGTACTTC	CASSVAGASYEQYF
20	.	TRBV5-1	TRBD2	TRBJ2-6	TGCGCCAGCAGCTTTTACGGGACTAGCGGGGGGCTTACTGGGGCCAACGTCCTGACTTTC	CASSFYGTSGGLTGANVLTF
14	.	TRBV5-6	.	TRBJ2-1	TGTGCCAGCAGCTTCTTAACCAACTACAATGAGCAGTTCTTC	CASSFLTNYNEQFF
15	.	TRBV11-3	TRBD1	TRBJ2-1	TGTGCCAGCAGCTTAGACAGGGGGCGCGTGAATGAGCAGTTCTTC	CASSLDRGRVNEQFF
16	.	TRBV25-1	.	TRBJ1-1	TGTGCCAGCAGCGGGGGACCACAGGGACAAGGCACTGAAGCTTTCTTT	CASSGGPQGQGTEAFF
16	.	TRBV27	.	TRBJ2-2	TGTGCCAGCAGTTTATTTGGCTCAGGGCGGCCCGGGGAGCTGTTTTTT	CASSLFGSGRPGELFF
14	.	TRBV7-2	.	TRBJ1-4	TGTGCCAGCAGCTTAGCGTTGTTAGGGGAAAAACTGTTTTTT	CASSLALLGEKLFF
15	.	TRBV7-2	.	TRBJ2-1	TGTGCCAGCAGCTTAGAGAATCTGGAGGGCGATGAGCAGTTCTTC	CASSLENLEGDEQFF
13	few	TRBV30	TRBD1	TRBJ1-1	TGTGCCTGGGATCAGGGGGCTTACACTGAAGCTTTCTTT	CAWDQGAYTEAFF
15	.	TRBV10-3	.	TRBJ2-2	TGTGCCATCAGTGAGTTAGTGCCGAACACCGGGGAGCTGTTTTTT	CAISELVPNTGELFF
14	.	TRBV6-5	.	TRBJ2-7	TGTGCCAGCAGTTACTCGTTCGAAACGGACGGGCAGTACTTC	CASSYSFETDGQYF
17	.	TRBV4-2	.	TRBJ2-2	TGTGCCAGCAGCCAACTTACGGGGGGACAGAACACCGGGGAGCTGTTTTTT	CASSQLTGGQNTGELFF
12	.	TRBV2	.	TRBJ2-7	TGTGCCAGCAGTGACGGTCTGCGGGAGCAGTACTTC	CASSDGLREQYF
13	.	TRBV19	.	TRBJ1-2	TGTGCCAGTAGTTTCCAGGGTGAATATGGCTACACCTTC	CASSFQGEYGYTF
15	few	TRBV7-6	.	TRBJ2-3	TGTGCCAGCAGCTTGGCGTCCGGGCTCGGGGATACGCAGTATTTT	CASSLASGLGDTQYF
11	once	TRBV6-1	.	TRBJ1-6	TGTGCCAGCTCCCTGAATTCACCCCTCCACTTT	CASSLNSPLHF
15	.	TRBV30	.	TRBJ2-7	TGTGCCTGGAGTGACCCCCAAAGGGTCTCCTACGAGCAGTACTTC	CAWSDPQRVSYEQYF
18	.	TRBV4-1	TRBD1	TRBJ2-1	TGCGCCAGCAGCCAAGTTACAGGGGGCGCGTTTAATTTGGATGAGCAGTTCTTC	CASSQVTGGAFNLDEQFF
15	.	TRBV5-4	TRBD2	TRBJ2-1	TGTGCCAGCAGCTTTGGAACTAGCGGGGGGGACGAGCAGTTCTTC	CASSFGTSGGDEQFF
15	.	TRBV28	.	TRBJ1-4	TGTGCCAGCAGCTTAGCAGGTGAACCTAATGAAAAACTGTTTTTT	CASSLAGEPNEKLFF
14	.	TRBV5-1	TRBD1	TRBJ2-3	TGCGCCAGCAGCTTGCAGGGGGTCACAGATACGCAGTATTTT	CASSLQGVTDTQYF
15	.	TRBV21-1	.	TRBJ2-4	TGTGCCAGCATCCTCTCCCCTTCCTTCGGAAACATTCAGTACTTC	CASILSPSFGNIQYF
15	once	TRBV7-9	.	TRBJ2-1	TGTGCCAGCTTCCACCCGGGGACTGTATACAATGAGCAGTTCTTC	CASFHPGTVYNEQFF
13	medium-sized	TRBV30	.	TRBJ1-4	TGTGCCTGGAGCTGGGATAACAATGAAAAACTGTTTTTT	CAWSWDNNEKLFF
15	.	TRBV9	.	TRBJ2-5	TGTGCCAGCAGCGTAGAAGGGACCTACCAAGAGACCCAGTACTTC	CASSVEGTYQETQYF
14	.	TRBV5-1	TRBD1	TRBJ2-5	TGCGCCAGCAGCTTCTACAGGGGTGGAGAGACCCAGTACTTC	CASSFYRGGETQYF
13	.	TRBV5-6	.	TRBJ2-1	TGTGCCAGCAGCCCGGGGTCCTACAATGAGCAGTTCTTC	CASSPGSYNEQFF
13	.	TRBV9	.	TRBJ1-5	TGTGCCAGCAGCCCTTCCCCAGGTCAGCCCCAGCATTTT	CASSPSPGQPQHF
14	.	TRBV7-9	TRBD2	TRBJ2-2	TGTGCCAGCAGCAGGACTAGCTACACCGGGGAGCTGTTTTTT	CASSRTSYTGELFF
16	.	TRBV4-1	.	TRBJ2-7	TGCGCCAGCAGCCAAGGGGTTGGGGCAGACTCCTACGAGCAGTACTTC	CASSQGVGADSYEQYF
15	.	TRBV4-2	TRBD2	TRBJ2-3	TGTGCCAGCAGCCAGAGGCGGGGGGCGGCAGATACGCAGTATTTT	CASSQRRGAADTQYF
15	.	TRBV5-8	TRBD1	TRBJ2-7	TGTGCCAGCAGCTTAGGGGACAGGGGGCGTAAAGAGCAGTACTTC	CASSLGDRGRKEQYF
12	few	TRBV19	TRBD1	TRBJ1-2	TGTGCCACCAGGACAGGGGTTGACGGCTACACCTTC	CATRTGVDGYTF
12	once	TRBV5-8	.	TRBJ2-7	TGTGCCAGCAGCTTAGTGGGTTACGAGCAGTACTTC	CASSLVGYEQYF
15	.	TRBV6-6	TRBD1	TRBJ1-1	TGTGCCAGCAGTCACCGGGACAGGGAGCTGGCTGAAGCTTTCTTT	CASSHRDRELAEAFF
14	once	TRBV4-1	.	TRBJ1-2	TGCGCCAGCAGCCAAGTTAGACAGTACTATGGCTACGCCTTC	CASSQVRQYYGYAF
14	.	TRBV5-4	.	TRBJ2-7	TGTGCCAGCAGCTTGGGGTTTCTGCCGAACGAGCAGTACTTC	CASSLGFLPNEQYF
15	.	TRBV13	TRBD2	TRBJ2-5	TGTGCCAGCACGCAACGGGGACTAGCGGAAGAGACCCAGTACTTC	CASTQRGLAEETQYF